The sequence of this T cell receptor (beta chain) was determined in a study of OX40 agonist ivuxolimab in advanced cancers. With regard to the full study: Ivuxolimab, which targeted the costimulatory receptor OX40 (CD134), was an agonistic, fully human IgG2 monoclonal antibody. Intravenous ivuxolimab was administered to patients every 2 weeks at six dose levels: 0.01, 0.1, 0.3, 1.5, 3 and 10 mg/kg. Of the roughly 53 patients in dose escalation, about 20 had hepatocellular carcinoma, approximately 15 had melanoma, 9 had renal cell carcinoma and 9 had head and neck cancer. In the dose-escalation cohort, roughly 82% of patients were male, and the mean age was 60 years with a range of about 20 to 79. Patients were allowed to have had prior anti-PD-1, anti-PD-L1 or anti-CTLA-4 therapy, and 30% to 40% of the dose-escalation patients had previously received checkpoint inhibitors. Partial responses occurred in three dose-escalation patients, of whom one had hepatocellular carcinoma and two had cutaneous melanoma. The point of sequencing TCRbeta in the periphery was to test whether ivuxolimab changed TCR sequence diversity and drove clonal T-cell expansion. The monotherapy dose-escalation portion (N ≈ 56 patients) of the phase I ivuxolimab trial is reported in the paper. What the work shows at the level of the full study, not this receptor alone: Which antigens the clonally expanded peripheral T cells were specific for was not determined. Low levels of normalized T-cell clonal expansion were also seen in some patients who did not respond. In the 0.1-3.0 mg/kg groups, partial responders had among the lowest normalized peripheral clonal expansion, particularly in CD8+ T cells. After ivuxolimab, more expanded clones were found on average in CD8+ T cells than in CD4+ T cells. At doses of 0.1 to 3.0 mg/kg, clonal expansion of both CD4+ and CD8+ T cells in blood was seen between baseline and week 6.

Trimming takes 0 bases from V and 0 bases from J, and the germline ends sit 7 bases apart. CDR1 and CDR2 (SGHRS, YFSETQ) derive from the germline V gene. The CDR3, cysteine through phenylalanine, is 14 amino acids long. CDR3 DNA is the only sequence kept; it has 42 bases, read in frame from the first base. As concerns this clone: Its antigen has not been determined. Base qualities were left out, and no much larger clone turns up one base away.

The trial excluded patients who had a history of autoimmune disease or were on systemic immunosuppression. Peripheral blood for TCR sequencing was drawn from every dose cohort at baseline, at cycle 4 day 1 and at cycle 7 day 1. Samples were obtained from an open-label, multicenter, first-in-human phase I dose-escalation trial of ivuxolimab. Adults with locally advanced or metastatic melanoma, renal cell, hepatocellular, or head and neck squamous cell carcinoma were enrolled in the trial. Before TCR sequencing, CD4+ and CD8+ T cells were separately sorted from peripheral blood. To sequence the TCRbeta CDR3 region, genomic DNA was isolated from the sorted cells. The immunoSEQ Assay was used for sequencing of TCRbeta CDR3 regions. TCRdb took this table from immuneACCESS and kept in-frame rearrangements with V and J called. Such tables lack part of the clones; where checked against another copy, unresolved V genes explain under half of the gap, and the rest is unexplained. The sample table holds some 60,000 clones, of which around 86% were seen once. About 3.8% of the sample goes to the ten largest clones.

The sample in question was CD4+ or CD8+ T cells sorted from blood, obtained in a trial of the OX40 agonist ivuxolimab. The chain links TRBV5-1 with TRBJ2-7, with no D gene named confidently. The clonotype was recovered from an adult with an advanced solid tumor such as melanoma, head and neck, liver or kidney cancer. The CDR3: CASSLAPVSYEQYF. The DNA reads TGCGCCAGCAGCTTGGCCCCAGTCTCCTACGAGCAGTACTTC.